This is a list of T cell receptor beta chains from one sample in a study of blood T cell repertoires in COVID-19. Method: immunoSEQ multiplex PCR; TCRdb's copy keeps in-frame clones and lacks some. In the table there are 150,000 or so clones, roughly 89% of which are singletons. Sample: peripheral blood. The origin of the receptors is a woman aged 70 to 79 with COVID-19, enrolled during active disease. Each CDR3 is given with its conserved first and last residue. D genes are given only for firm matches. Clone sizes are given selectively: once, few, many, or a class where the clone is expanded.

J: TRBJ1-1; D: -; V: TRBV2; size: -; CDR3: CASSEAGRNTEAFF; DNA: TGTGCCAGCAGTGAAGCGGGGCGGAACACTGAAGCTTTCTTT
J: TRBJ2-1; D: TRBD2; V: TRBV11-3; size: -; CDR3: CASSLESGRVGGEQFF; DNA: TGTGCCAGCAGCTTAGAAAGCGGGAGGGTTGGGGGTGAGCAGTTCTTC
J: TRBJ1-4; D: -; V: TRBV7-7; size: -; CDR3: CASSPVRNEKLFF; DNA: TGTGCCAGCAGCCCTGTACGGAATGAAAAACTGTTTTTT
J: TRBJ1-6; D: -; V: TRBV6-1; size: -; CDR3: CASSEAGSSYNSPLHF; DNA: TGTGCCAGCAGTGAAGCTGGTAGCTCCTATAATTCACCCCTCCACTTT
J: TRBJ1-3; D: -; V: TRBV4-2; size: -; CDR3: CASSQGIGYLLQGTGNTIYF; DNA: TGTGCCAGCAGCCAAGGAATAGGTTACCTACTACAGGGAACTGGAAACACCATATATTTT
J: TRBJ1-6; D: -; V: TRBV11-3; size: -; CDR3: CASSDTVDSPLHF; DNA: TGTGCCAGCAGCGATACGGTGGATTCACCCCTCCACTTT
J: TRBJ1-1; D: -; V: TRBV6-5; size: -; CDR3: CASIRRPLDNEAFF; DNA: TGTGCCAGCATTAGACGGCCCTTGGACAATGAAGCTTTCTTT
J: TRBJ1-6; D: TRBD1; V: TRBV28; size: once; CDR3: CASEFEGSTGQGYSPLHF; DNA: TGTGCCAGCGAGTTTGAGGGTTCAACGGGACAGGGATATTCACCCCTCCACTTT
J: TRBJ1-6; D: TRBD1; V: TRBV18; size: -; CDR3: CASSWDSSYNSPLHF; DNA: TGTGCCAGCTCCTGGGACAGCTCCTATAATTCACCCCTCCACTTT
J: TRBJ2-7; D: TRBD2; V: TRBV7-2; size: -; CDR3: CASSLVGSGGFYEQYF; DNA: TGTGCCAGCAGCTTAGTGGGTAGCGGGGGGTTCTACGAGCAGTACTTC
J: TRBJ1-6; D: -; V: TRBV2; size: -; CDR3: CASSLNSPLHF; DNA: TGTGCCAGCAGTCTCAATTCACCCCTCCACTTT
J: TRBJ1-1; D: -; V: TRBV27; size: -; CDR3: CASSLRGNTEAFF; DNA: TGTGCCAGCAGTTTACGGGGAAACACTGAAGCTTTCTTT
J: TRBJ1-3; D: TRBD1; V: TRBV19; size: once; CDR3: CATEGAEGNTIYF; DNA: TGTGCCACGGAGGGGGCGGAAGGAAACACCATATATTTT
J: TRBJ1-1; D: -; V: TRBV30; size: -; CDR3: CAWRDIGTEAFF; DNA: TGTGCCTGGAGGGACATAGGCACTGAAGCTTTCTTT
J: TRBJ2-2; D: TRBD1; V: TRBV11-3; size: once; CDR3: CASSYRGVITGELFF; DNA: TGTGCCAGCAGCTACAGGGGTGTCATCACCGGGGAGCTGTTTTTT
J: TRBJ2-2; D: TRBD1; V: TRBV6-2/TRBV6-3; size: -; CDR3: CASSLTGGTGELFF; DNA: TGTGCCAGCAGTTTGACAGGGGGCACCGGGGAGCTGTTTTTT
J: TRBJ1-5; D: -; V: TRBV5-5; size: -; CDR3: CASRLAGAVNQPQHF; DNA: TGTGCCAGCAGGTTGGCAGGGGCGGTCAATCAGCCCCAGCATTTT
J: TRBJ1-1; D: -; V: TRBV6-1; size: -; CDR3: CASSEVSHGRDTEAFF; DNA: TGTGCCAGCAGTGAAGTTAGTCACGGCAGGGACACTGAAGCTTTCTTT
J: TRBJ1-5; D: TRBD1; V: TRBV5-5; size: -; CDR3: CASSGDRDQPQHF; DNA: TGTGCCAGCAGCGGTGACAGGGACCAGCCCCAGCATTTT
J: TRBJ2-1; D: TRBD2; V: TRBV5-1; size: -; CDR3: CASSFRRSGGADNEQFF; DNA: TGCGCCAGCAGCTTTCGCCGCAGCGGGGGGGCCGACAATGAGCAGTTCTTC
J: TRBJ1-1; D: -; V: TRBV7-2; size: -; CDR3: CASSRGSRQTNTEAFF; DNA: TGTGCCAGCAGCCGCGGAAGCAGACAGACGAACACTGAAGCTTTCTTT
J: TRBJ2-1; D: TRBD2; V: TRBV28; size: -; CDR3: CASSPTSGVLYNEQFF; DNA: TGTGCCAGCAGCCCGACTAGCGGGGTACTCTACAATGAGCAGTTCTTC
J: TRBJ2-3; D: TRBD2; V: TRBV5-1; size: -; CDR3: CASSFAGDRDTQYF; DNA: TGCGCCAGCAGCTTTGCGGGGGACCGAGATACGCAGTATTTT
J: TRBJ1-2; D: -; V: TRBV3-1/TRBV3-2; size: -; CDR3: CASRIREGGYTF; DNA: TGTGCCAGCAGGATCAGGGAGGGAGGCTACACCTTC
J: TRBJ1-3; D: -; V: TRBV9; size: -; CDR3: CASSVSGSGNTIYF; DNA: TGTGCCAGCAGCGTATCGGGGTCCGGAAACACCATATATTTT
J: TRBJ1-2; D: -; V: TRBV11-2; size: -; CDR3: CASSLDRANYGYTF; DNA: TGTGCCAGCAGCTTAGACCGAGCTAACTATGGCTACACCTTC
J: TRBJ2-7; D: TRBD1; V: TRBV18; size: -; CDR3: CASSPPGQSYEQYF; DNA: TGTGCCAGCTCACCACCGGGACAGTCCTACGAGCAGTACTTC